This TCR beta chain was obtained from a study of CD8 T cells in Susac syndrome. CDR3 length equals 14 residues. After removal of 4 bases from V and 6 bases from J, the junction contained 3 bases not matched to a gene. Germline V CDR1 and CDR2: SGHRS, YFSETQ. It was with random hexamers that about 0.45 to 1 ug RNA was reverse transcribed. TCR beta CDR3 was amplified by immunoSEQ covering 54 Vbeta and 13 Jbeta. TCRdb ran MiXCR on the immunoSEQ multiplex PCR reads and lists one entry per CDR3 protein. Of 95,000 to 150,000 distinct CDR3 sequences in the sample, approximately 93% are singletons; the top ten hold around 0.3%. TCR beta sequencing was performed on blood CD8+ and CD4+ T cells. Negative isolation yielded the CD8+ and CD4+ T cells, while FACS enriched the TEMRA cells.

The sequenced material came from CD8+ T cells from PBMCs. This clonotype was obtained from a human donor with multiple sclerosis. This chain connects TRBV5-1 to TRBJ2-2, with 10 bases that match TRBD1. The DNA of the CDR3 is TGCGCCAGCAGCACAGGACAGGGGGCCGGGGAGCTGTTTTTT. Amino acids: CASSTGQGAGELFF.